The rows below give T cell receptor beta chains drawn from one sample of a study of cytotoxic CD8 clonotypes in ibrutinib-treated CLL. Data came from immunoSEQ multiplex PCR; TCRdb stores just in-frame clones and leaves some out. The sample lists more than 140,000 clones; about 72% were seen once. Here the sequenced sample was PBMCs, taken after 12 months of ibrutinib treatment. These receptors were collected from a human donor with chronic lymphocytic leukemia. Both conserved end residues are part of each CDR3. Each record gives: D gene, J gene, V gene, clone size, CDR3 DNA, CDR3 protein. D genes are given only for firm matches. A clone size is listed for some rows: how often the clone was seen (once, few, many), or a class if it is expanded.

D: -; J: TRBJ2-7; V: TRBV7-2; size: few; DNA: TGTGCCAGCAGCTTAAGCGGCGCGGGCTCCTACGAGCAGTACTTC; CDR3: CASSLSGAGSYEQYF
D: -; J: TRBJ1-2; V: TRBV7-2; size: -; DNA: TGTGCCAGCAGCTTAGGACTACCTGGCTACACCTTC; CDR3: CASSLGLPGYTF
D: TRBD2; J: TRBJ2-5; V: TRBV27; size: -; DNA: TGTGCCAGCAGTTTATTAAGGGTTGGAGCGGGGGGGCCGAGGGAGACCCAGTACTTC; CDR3: CASSLLRVGAGGPRETQYF
D: TRBD2; J: TRBJ2-3; V: TRBV4-2; size: -; DNA: TGTGCCAGCAGCCAAAGGGGAGCGGGACTCACAGATACGCAGTATTTT; CDR3: CASSQRGAGLTDTQYF
D: -; J: TRBJ1-5; V: TRBV11-2; size: -; DNA: TGTGCCAGCAGCTTAGACTCGGTCCGCAATCAGCCCCAGCATTTT; CDR3: CASSLDSVRNQPQHF
D: TRBD2; J: TRBJ2-7; V: TRBV27; size: few; DNA: TGTGCCAGCAGTTGGCGGGAGGGCCTTTACGAGCAGTACTTC; CDR3: CASSWREGLYEQYF
D: -; J: TRBJ2-5; V: TRBV4-2; size: few; DNA: TGTGCCAGCAGCCAAGGGGCAGGGGGAGGTCAAGAGACCCAGTACTTC; CDR3: CASSQGAGGGQETQYF
D: TRBD1; J: TRBJ1-5; V: TRBV28; size: -; DNA: TGTGCCAGCAGTAGCGGACGGACAGGCACTTGGCCCCAGCATTTT; CDR3: CASSSGRTGTWPQHF
D: TRBD1; J: TRBJ2-1; V: TRBV5-6; size: once; DNA: TGTGCCAGCAGCCCGCGACAGGGGAGTGAGCAGTTCTTC; CDR3: CASSPRQGSEQFF
D: -; J: TRBJ1-1; V: TRBV5-1; size: -; DNA: TGCGCCAGCAGCGCAGGACAGCTATTGAACACTGAAGCTTTCTTT; CDR3: CASSAGQLLNTEAFF
D: -; J: TRBJ2-3; V: TRBV19; size: -; DNA: TGTGCCAGTAGTATCCACGATACGCAGTATTTT; CDR3: CASSIHDTQYF
D: -; J: TRBJ1-4; V: TRBV27; size: -; DNA: TGTGCCAGCAAGGTCAGGCTAGCAACTAATGAAAAACTGTTTTTT; CDR3: CASKVRLATNEKLFF
D: TRBD1; J: TRBJ2-7; V: TRBV4-3; size: -; DNA: TGCGCCAGCAGCCAAGCTGGGACAGGGAAGGTTCACGAGCAGTACTTC; CDR3: CASSQAGTGKVHEQYF
D: -; J: TRBJ2-6; V: TRBV15; size: -; DNA: TGTGCCACCAGCAGATACCAGGGGACCGGCCTCTTTGGGGCCAACGTCCTGACTTTC; CDR3: CATSRYQGTGLFGANVLTF
D: -; J: TRBJ1-1; V: TRBV6-5; size: -; DNA: TGTGCCAGCAGCCTACTGGGAAGCATGAACACTGAAGCTTTCTTT; CDR3: CASSLLGSMNTEAFF
D: -; J: TRBJ2-1; V: TRBV5-1; size: -; DNA: TGCGCCAGCAGCGCCGTACTAGTAGGGCGAATGAATGAGCAGTTCTTC; CDR3: CASSAVLVGRMNEQFF
D: TRBD1; J: TRBJ1-1; V: TRBV29-1; size: -; DNA: TGCAGCGCCTCGGGACAGCTGAACACTGAAGCTTTCTTT; CDR3: CSASGQLNTEAFF
D: -; J: TRBJ2-6; V: TRBV18; size: -; DNA: TGTGCCAGCTCTCCTAGCTCTGGGGCCAACGTCCTGACTTTC; CDR3: CASSPSSGANVLTF
D: TRBD1; J: TRBJ1-2; V: TRBV5-1; size: few; DNA: TGCGCCAGCAGCTCCGAGACAGGGTTGAATGGCTACACCTTC; CDR3: CASSSETGLNGYTF
D: -; J: TRBJ2-6; V: TRBV19; size: -; DNA: TGTGCCAGTAGTATAGGGACCGGCTCTGGGGCCAACGTCCTGACTTTC; CDR3: CASSIGTGSGANVLTF
D: TRBD1; J: TRBJ1-2; V: TRBV9; size: -; DNA: TGTGCCAGCATGGACAGGGAGAGCTATGGCTACACCTTC; CDR3: CASMDRESYGYTF
D: TRBD1; J: TRBJ1-2; V: TRBV9; size: -; DNA: TGTGCCAGCGAGGACAGGGCCAATGGCTACACCTTC; CDR3: CASEDRANGYTF
D: TRBD1; J: TRBJ2-2; V: TRBV25-1; size: -; DNA: TGTGCCAGCAGTGAATGGGGGACAGGAGACACCGGGGAGCTGTTTTTT; CDR3: CASSEWGTGDTGELFF
D: -; J: TRBJ2-3; V: TRBV30; size: few; DNA: TGTGCCTGGAGTGTTAACGGGGCTTTCACAGATACGCAGTATTTT; CDR3: CAWSVNGAFTDTQYF
D: TRBD1; J: TRBJ2-7; V: TRBV19; size: -; DNA: TGTGCCAGTAGTGGACAGGGGTTCCCAACCTACGAGCAGTACTTC; CDR3: CASSGQGFPTYEQYF
D: -; J: TRBJ2-7; V: TRBV5-1; size: -; DNA: TGCGCCAGCAGCTCTGGACCGGTTTACGAGCAGTACTTC; CDR3: CASSSGPVYEQYF
D: -; J: TRBJ1-5; V: TRBV19; size: -; DNA: TGTGCCAGTAGGGACTTAAACCAGCCCCAGCATTTT; CDR3: CASRDLNQPQHF
D: -; J: TRBJ2-1; V: TRBV6-5; size: once; DNA: TGTGCCAGCAGTTACGGGACATACAATGAGCAGTTCTTC; CDR3: CASSYGTYNEQFF
D: -; J: TRBJ1-5; V: TRBV28; size: -; DNA: TGTGCCAGCAGTTTAAACAGGGACAATCAGCCCCAGCATTTT; CDR3: CASSLNRDNQPQHF